A selection of T cell receptor beta chains follows, all from one sample in a study of blood T cell repertoires in COVID-19. Method: immunoSEQ multiplex PCR; TCRdb's copy keeps in-frame clones and lacks some. This table has more than 70,000 clones, 70% to 90% appearing once. Sample: peripheral blood. These TCRs come from an elderly woman in a cohort sampled during active or convalescent COVID-19. Each CDR3 is given with its conserved first and last residue. The order of the fields is CDR3 DNA, CDR3 protein, CDR3 length, D gene, clone size, V gene, J gene. D genes are given only for firm matches. Only part of the rows carry a size: once, few, many, or a class if the clone is expanded.

TGTGCCAGTAGTATATCACTCCTCCTCGAGCAGTACTTC	CASSISLLLEQYF	13	NA	NA	TRBV19	TRBJ2-7
TGTGCCAGCAGTCGCACCCGGGACAGAGGGACCGCCGAGCAGTTCTTC	CASSRTRDRGTAEQFF	16	TRBD1	NA	TRBV5-4	TRBJ2-1
TGTGCCACCAGTGAATGGGACTCGACCGACAATGAGCAGTTCTTC	CATSEWDSTDNEQFF	15	NA	few	TRBV24-1	TRBJ2-1
TGTGCCAGCAGTTACACAGGGGGCGAGGTCACCGGGGAGCTGTTTTTT	CASSYTGGEVTGELFF	16	TRBD1	NA	TRBV27	TRBJ2-2
TGCGCCAGCACTGTGATGGGGGCGGGTAATGAAAAACTGTTTTTT	CASTVMGAGNEKLFF	15	NA	few	TRBV5-1	TRBJ1-4
TGTGCCAGCAGTGAAGAGGGGCAGTCACCCCTCCACTTT	CASSEEGQSPLHF	13	NA	NA	TRBV2	TRBJ1-6
TGCGCCAGCAGCTCACCGGGACTAGCCTACAATGAGCAGTTCTTC	CASSSPGLAYNEQFF	15	TRBD2	NA	TRBV5-1	TRBJ2-1
TGCGCCAGCAGCCAAACCAGACTAGGACGAACCTACGAGCAGTACTTC	CASSQTRLGRTYEQYF	16	NA	NA	TRBV4-1	TRBJ2-7
TGTGCCAGCAGTTTATATCTCGGCCGGGGGGCAAATTCACCCCTCCACTTT	CASSLYLGRGANSPLHF	17	NA	NA	TRBV27	TRBJ1-6
TGTGCCAGCGTTGGACAGAACAATCAGCCCCAGCATTTT	CASVGQNNQPQHF	13	NA	NA	TRBV2	TRBJ1-5
TGTGCCAGCAGCTTAGTCAGACAGGGTTCGGATGAAAAACTGTTTTTT	CASSLVRQGSDEKLFF	16	TRBD1	NA	TRBV11-2	TRBJ1-4
TGTGCCAGCAGCTTCTCCTCAGGGACAGATACGCAGTATTTT	CASSFSSGTDTQYF	14	NA	NA	TRBV6-5	TRBJ2-3
TGTGCCAGCTCACCACCGTTCGGTAACACTGAAGCTTTCTTT	CASSPPFGNTEAFF	14	NA	NA	TRBV18	TRBJ1-1
TGTGCCAGCAGCCACCACCGACTAGCGGGAGGGCCAAATGAGCAGTTCTTC	CASSHHRLAGGPNEQFF	17	TRBD2	NA	TRBV3-1/TRBV3-2	TRBJ2-1
TGTGCCAGCAGTTCAGGGGGAATAGAGGTTCAGCCCCAGCATTTT	CASSSGGIEVQPQHF	15	TRBD1	once	TRBV5-4	TRBJ1-5
TGTGCCAGCCGCGGATGGGACCAAGAGACCCAGTACTTC	CASRGWDQETQYF	13	NA	once	TRBV27	TRBJ2-5
TGTGCCAGCAGCGTAGGGACAGGTCACAATGAGCAGTTCTTC	CASSVGTGHNEQFF	14	TRBD1	NA	TRBV9	TRBJ2-1
TGTGCCATCAGTGAGCCCCTGACTAGCGGGAAAAACATTCAGTACTTC	CAISEPLTSGKNIQYF	16	TRBD2	NA	TRBV10-3	TRBJ2-4
TGCGCCAGCAGTCAATCGATACAGGGGGCTCGGTTGGGCACTGAAGCTTTCTTT	CASSQSIQGARLGTEAFF	18	TRBD1	NA	TRBV23-1	TRBJ1-1
TGTGCCAGTAGGGACACAGGGGGCAGTTCCTCCTACGAGCAGTACTTC	CASRDTGGSSSYEQYF	16	TRBD1	few	TRBV19	TRBJ2-7
TGTGCCAGCAGCAGGGGGCGCGACGGGGAGCTGTTTTTT	CASSRGRDGELFF	13	TRBD1	NA	TRBV5-5	TRBJ2-2
TGCGCCAGCCAGGCCGCAGGGTTAGGAAACACCATATATTTT	CASQAAGLGNTIYF	14	NA	NA	TRBV10-2	TRBJ1-3
TGTGCCAGCAGTTTAAGGTGGCCAGGGGGAGGTCAGCCCCAGCATTTT	CASSLRWPGGGQPQHF	16	TRBD1	NA	TRBV28	TRBJ1-5
TGTGCCAGCAGGGCGCCAGCGGGCTTAAACACCGGGGAGCTGTTTTTT	CASRAPAGLNTGELFF	16	NA	once	TRBV7-3	TRBJ2-2
TGTGCCAGCAGCTTGAGCTTCTCTGGAAACACCATATATTTT	CASSLSFSGNTIYF	14	NA	NA	TRBV11-2	TRBJ1-3
TGCAGTGCTAGTTTTACTGGTGGCTACACCTTC	CSASFTGGYTF	11	NA	NA	TRBV20-1	TRBJ1-2
TGTGCCAGCAGCAGTCCCGGGACAGGGGAGGTTGAGCAGTTCTTC	CASSSPGTGEVEQFF	15	TRBD1	NA	TRBV11-2	TRBJ2-1
TGTGCCAGCAGCTTGGCGCGGGCCGGCGGGGAGCTGTTTTTT	CASSLARAGGELFF	14	NA	NA	TRBV7-3	TRBJ2-2
TGCGCCAGCAGCCAGGATGTCGATCGGGGTGAAAAACTGTTTTTT	CASSQDVDRGEKLFF	15	NA	NA	TRBV4-1	TRBJ1-4
TGTGCCAGCAGCCATAAGGGCGGGGGCCAAGAGACCCAGTACTTC	CASSHKGGGQETQYF	15	TRBD2	NA	TRBV3-1/TRBV3-2	TRBJ2-5
TGTGCCAGCAGCGTAGAACCCTCTATCCGCGGCCATAACTATGGCTACACCTTC	CASSVEPSIRGHNYGYTF	18	NA	NA	TRBV9	TRBJ1-2
TGTGCCAGCAGCTTAGCTGGGACTAGCGGGAGAAGTGAGACCCAGTACTTC	CASSLAGTSGRSETQYF	17	TRBD2	NA	TRBV7-3	TRBJ2-5